This TCR beta chain was captured by sequencing in a study of molecular identifiers for immune sequencing clone quantification listed by TCRdb under 2018. Regarding the complete study: For a replicate experiment, RNA from roughly 18,000 or 92,000 naive CD8 T cells was divided into five aliquots, of which four were sequenced. CD8 T cells were used in a methods study to benchmark molecular-identifier clustering-based TCR repertoire sequencing (MIDCIRS) and TCR RNA copy counting.

Trimming takes 5 bases off V and 1 base off J; junction bases not matched to a gene: 30. The CDR3 goes from the cysteine to the phenylalanine over 23 residues. Of the read, only the CDR3 DNA is kept; its 69 bases are in frame from base 1. CDR1 and CDR2 (MNHEY, SVGEGT) derive from the germline V gene. What the study reported, not specific to this receptor: Without barcode sub-clustering, chimeric consensus sequences inflated TCR diversity; chimeras reached as high as 47%. Roughly 3 recovered TCR RNA copies per cell were obtained by modeling, versus roughly 9.1 by digital PCR, implying a capture efficiency of 25% to 35%. Spiked-in Jurkat TCR RNA equal to a single cell's worth was reported to be detectable even within 1,100,000 naive CD8 T cells. In CMV-specific effector cells, clones with more than 20 RNA copies accounted for over 97% of molecules, whereas in naive cells such clones accounted for under 1%. Naive libraries contained spiked-in Jurkat TCR RNA (more than 9 copies' worth), which is not part of the donor repertoire. Highly expanded clone sizes could be underestimated because identical TCR molecules may share a barcode.

Libraries of naive CD8 T cells were built from anywhere between roughly 18,000 and 1,000,000 sorted cells, with 10%, 30% or 50% of the purified RNA used. Naive CD8 T cells were FACS-sorted as CD8+CD4-CCR7+CD45RA+ on a BD FACSAria II into RLT Plus buffer. To test detection sensitivity, Jurkat RNA equal to over nine TCR copies was added to samples of about 19,000-1,100,000 naive CD8 T cells. Enrichment of CD8 T cells was done with RosetteSep CD8+ T Cell Enrichment Cocktail plus Ficoll-Paque, and ACK red cell lysis came afterward. Receptor amplification or capture employed PCR. Instrument used: NextSeq 500. Bulk TCR libraries were generated as previously described, with the TCR primers listed in Table S5 used. Purification of total RNA was performed with the Qiagen AllPrep DNA/RNA kit. Before any analysis, reads coming from multiple sequencing runs of the same library were combined into one pool. The original pipeline was this. Reads were retained only if their TCR constant sequence matched exactly, and those retained reads were trimmed to 150 nt and grouped according to their 12-nt molecular barcodes. Reads within each barcode group were sub-clustered using a 15% Levenshtein threshold, and quality-weighted consensus sequences were constructed for each RNA molecule. Non-functional sequences were discarded, and so were lower-count sequences lying one edit away from another sequence. Based on a fit of two negative binomial distributions, barcode sub-clusters having less than 20% of the maximum read count were discarded. In-frame beta chains were kept once TCRdb had trimmed the public reads at Q25 with fastp and called clones with MiXCR. Each CDR3 protein appears once, grouped with its most common genes and DNA. The authors' filters were not applied to this entry. The sample contains approximately 630,000 distinct CDR3 sequences, about 25% of them found a single time. The ten largest clones take up about 0.8% of the sample.

About this clonotype itself: Which antigen it targets is not known. Nothing much larger sits one base from this clone, and base qualities are not available.

The clonotype was recovered from a human donor in good health. Some libraries in this study had Jurkat cell RNA spiked in. The chain is assembled from TRBV6-2 or TRBV6-3 and TRBJ2-3, and 7 bases in between align with TRBD1. Sequencing was performed on naive CD8+ T cells from blood, with Jurkat cell RNA spiked in. The cell subset or site label here, explained by the study, means: FACS-sorted CD8+CD4-CCR7+CD45RA+ naive T cells. The CDR3 reads as follows: CASSPPGSEDRVRVRSGTDTQYF. The DNA sequence is as follows: TGTGCCAGCAGTCCCCCGGGATCGGAAGACAGGGTAAGGGTAAGGAGTGGCACAGATACGCAGTATTTT.